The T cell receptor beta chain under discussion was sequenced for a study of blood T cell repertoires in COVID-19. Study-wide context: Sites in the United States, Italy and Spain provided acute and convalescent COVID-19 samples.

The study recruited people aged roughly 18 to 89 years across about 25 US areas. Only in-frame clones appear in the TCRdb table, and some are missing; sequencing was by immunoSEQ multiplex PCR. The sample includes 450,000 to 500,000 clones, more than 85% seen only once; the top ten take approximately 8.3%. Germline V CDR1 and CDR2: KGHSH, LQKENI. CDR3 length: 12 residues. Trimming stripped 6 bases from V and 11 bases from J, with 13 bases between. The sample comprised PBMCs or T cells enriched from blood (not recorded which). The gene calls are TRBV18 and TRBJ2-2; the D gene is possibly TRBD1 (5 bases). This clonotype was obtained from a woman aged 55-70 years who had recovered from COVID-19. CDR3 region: CASSIQADELFF. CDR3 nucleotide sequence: TGTGCCAGCTCCATACAGGCTGACGAGCTGTTTTTT.